The following is a T cell receptor beta chain sequence with its context. The specificity of this receptor is unknown. Base-call qualities are not available, and no considerably larger clone is one nucleotide away. TCRbeta CDR3 regions were amplified from genomic DNA by means of the immunoSEQ Assay, a bias-controlled multiplex PCR. Per the original workflow: Nucleated cell counts per sample were estimated from amplification of reference gene primers within the assay. Sequence reads were collapsed and filtered to measure the absolute abundance of every unique TCRbeta CDR3 rearrangement. For each sample, productive Simpson clonality was calculated as the square root of Simpson's diversity index over productive rearrangements. TCRdb carries this immuneACCESS record with in-frame sequences only. Its versions omit some clonotypes, under half of them owing to an unresolved V gene in the studies checked, with the rest unexplained. D and trimming come from the DNA, and the V and J calls and clone size come from that table. The sample yields hundreds of thousands of clones; approximately 90% were counted once. Jointly, the top ten make up about 2.1% of the sample.

These data belong to a study of blood T cell repertoires in COVID-19 (dated by TCRdb to 2018 to 2021). For context, the study as a whole: Samples from collaborators originated in the United States, Italy and Spain and spanned both the acute and convalescent phases of COVID-19. The repertoires were made available in a free public database intended to serve as a resource for research on the immune response to SARS-CoV-2. Nearly every sample came with metadata listing a de-identified subject ID, COVID-19 status, age in years and sex. The samples were drawn from two sources: the first 160 participants of the ongoing ImmuneRACE study, and over 1,000 subjects contributed by 6 global collaborators. HLA class I and class II types, where available, came from metadata supplied by the sample provider rather than from assay-based typing. The material from the prospective study consisted of cDNA or gDNA derived from T cells, B-cell-depleted T cells, or PBMCs. The dataset comprised deeply sampled blood TCRbeta repertoires from subjects exposed to, actively infected with, or recovered from COVID-19.

Another Seattle source contributed samples from volunteer blood donors who had recovered from COVID-19. Collaborating institutions collected whole blood in K2EDTA tubes following their own protocols. Collaborator samples were shipped for TCRbeta analysis as frozen whole blood, isolated PBMCs, or DNA extracted from either sample type. Points the paper makes about the study in general: The amount of clinical and demographic metadata varied by source and participant and was provided uncurated.

The CDR3 starts with the cysteine, ends with the phenylalanine, and has 14 residues. Only the CDR3 portion is preserved as DNA: 42 bases, with reading frame beginning at the first base. CDR1 and CDR2, per the germline V gene (reference sequence), are MNHEY and SMNVEV. V is reduced by 5 bases and J by 0 bases, leaving a spacing of 11 bases between them. The specimen sequenced was peripheral blood. This chain is built from TRBV27 and TRBJ2-7; TRBD1 is possibly the D segment (6 matching bases). The clonotype comes from a middle-aged woman who had recovered from COVID-19. The CDR3 sequence is CASSGNRVSYEQYF. The sequenced DNA is TGTGCCAGCAGTGGCAACAGGGTCTCCTACGAGCAGTACTTC.